This TCR beta chain was captured by sequencing in a study of CD8 T cells in ankylosing spondylitis. One entry per CDR3 protein results from TCRdb running MiXCR on the 5' RACE reads. This table has some 38,000 distinct CDR3 sequences, about 9.3% appearing once. The junction had 8 bases not matched to a gene; V was cut back by 6 bases and J by 4 bases. Germline V gene data show CDR1 as MNHNS and CDR2 as SASEGT. The CDR3 is made up of 14 amino acids. General study results and limits: Peripheral blood held disease-linked clones only at relatively low frequency, and these were CD8+. Some motif variants were previously reported in reactive arthritis synovial fluid and blood.

This clonotype was counted many times. Its antigen is currently unknown. The genes are TRBV6-1 and TRBJ2-5; 7 nucleotides align to TRBD1. This receptor was identified in a male donor with ankylosing spondylitis or in good health (not recorded which). Sequenced: blood, either unsorted or a sorted T cell fraction (not recorded which). This CDR3 reads CASRRQGRGETQYF. CDR3 sequence (DNA): TGTGCCAGCAGAAGACAGGGAAGGGGAGAGACCCAGTACTTC.